A selection of T cell receptor beta chains follows, all from one sample in a study of cytomegalovirus exposure and HLA in healthy donors. Sequenced by immunoSEQ multiplex PCR; TCRdb stores in-frame clones only, minus some. The table lists some 130,000 clones, 65% to 75% of them singletons. Input material: PBMCs. These receptors originate from a woman aged 50 to 60 in good health and CMV-seropositive. Each CDR3 is given with its conserved first and last residue. Each record gives: D gene, J gene, clone size, V gene, CDR3 DNA, CDR3 protein. The D gene is left open where the match is weak. Not all rows give a size; the values are once, few, many and, for expanded clones, a class.

D: .; J: TRBJ1-1; size: few; V: TRBV6-5; DNA: TGTGCCAGCAGCCGCACACCTTTGAACACTGAAGCTTTCTTT; CDR3: CASSRTPLNTEAFF
D: .; J: TRBJ1-1; size: .; V: TRBV6-1; DNA: TGTGCCAGCAAAACAGAGAGGGACACTGAAGCTTTCTTT; CDR3: CASKTERDTEAFF
D: TRBD1; J: TRBJ2-7; size: .; V: TRBV5-1; DNA: TGCGCCAGCTCCTCCCCCGGGACAGGGAAATACGAGCAGTACTTC; CDR3: CASSSPGTGKYEQYF
D: TRBD1; J: TRBJ2-7; size: .; V: TRBV19; DNA: TGTGCCAGTAGTAGGGGACAGGGTTACGAGCAGTACTTC; CDR3: CASSRGQGYEQYF
D: TRBD2; J: TRBJ2-1; size: .; V: TRBV10-2; DNA: TGCGCCAGCAGCGGGGGGAATGAGCAGTTCTTC; CDR3: CASSGGNEQFF
D: .; J: TRBJ2-7; size: .; V: TRBV18; DNA: TGTGCCAGCTCACCCTCCAGCGAGCTATACGAGCAGTACTTC; CDR3: CASSPSSELYEQYF
D: .; J: TRBJ2-7; size: .; V: TRBV5-4; DNA: TGTGCCAGCAGCTTGGAGCCTAGCGAGATCTACGAGCAGTACTTC; CDR3: CASSLEPSEIYEQYF
D: .; J: TRBJ1-6; size: .; V: TRBV2; DNA: TGTGCCAGCAGTGAAGGACCTCCCAGGGCCCTCCACTTT; CDR3: CASSEGPPRALHF
D: TRBD1; J: TRBJ1-1; size: .; V: TRBV19; DNA: TGTGCCAGTAAAGGACAGGGCTACACTGAAGCTTTCTTT; CDR3: CASKGQGYTEAFF
D: .; J: TRBJ1-3; size: .; V: TRBV29-1; DNA: TGCAGCGTTGAAGGCGGAGGAAACACCATATATTTT; CDR3: CSVEGGGNTIYF
D: .; J: TRBJ2-2; size: few; V: TRBV6-1; DNA: TGTGCCAGCAGTGAAAATGGGCCCGGGGAGCTGTTTTTT; CDR3: CASSENGPGELFF
D: TRBD1; J: TRBJ1-5; size: .; V: TRBV7-2; DNA: TGTGCCAGCAGCCGAGATGCAGGGGGTGGCAATCAGCCCCAGCATTTT; CDR3: CASSRDAGGGNQPQHF
D: TRBD1; J: TRBJ2-2; size: .; V: TRBV9; DNA: TGTGCCAGCAGCGTACACCCCGGAGACAGGGAATGGCCCGGGGAGCTGTTTTTT; CDR3: CASSVHPGDREWPGELFF
D: .; J: TRBJ1-5; size: .; V: TRBV6-5; DNA: TGTGCCAGCAGTAGGGCAGGGATGAGCAATCAGCCCCAGCATTTT; CDR3: CASSRAGMSNQPQHF
D: .; J: TRBJ1-6; size: .; V: TRBV13; DNA: TGTGCCAGCAGCTTATCGCAGGGGCGCAGCTCCTATAATTCACCCCTCCACTTT; CDR3: CASSLSQGRSSYNSPLHF
D: .; J: TRBJ1-2; size: once; V: TRBV5-1; DNA: TGCGCCAGCAGCCCAGAAGGGGTTAGCTATGGCTACACCTTC; CDR3: CASSPEGVSYGYTF
D: .; J: TRBJ2-5; size: .; V: TRBV15; DNA: TGTGCCACCAGCAGAGAAGCTGGGGGGGCTGGGGAGACCCAGTACTTC; CDR3: CATSREAGGAGETQYF
D: TRBD1; J: TRBJ1-6; size: .; V: TRBV11-3; DNA: TGTGCCAGCAGCCCCGGTACAGGGGGGGAGTATAATTCACCCCTCCACTTT; CDR3: CASSPGTGGEYNSPLHF
D: TRBD1; J: TRBJ1-4; size: .; V: TRBV5-1; DNA: TGCGCCAGCAGCCCCCAGGGGGAGAGGGGGGAAAAACTGTTTTTT; CDR3: CASSPQGERGEKLFF
D: .; J: TRBJ2-7; size: .; V: TRBV6-5; DNA: TGTGCCAGCAGTTATCGGGCAGGGGCCTACGAGCAGTACTTC; CDR3: CASSYRAGAYEQYF
D: TRBD1; J: TRBJ2-3; size: .; V: TRBV11-3; DNA: TGTGCCAGCAGCTCCGGACCACAGGGGGCAGATACGCAGTATTTT; CDR3: CASSSGPQGADTQYF
D: .; J: TRBJ2-1; size: .; V: TRBV7-6; DNA: TGTGCCAGCTCCCCTCCGGGGGTCTACAATGAGCAGTTCTTC; CDR3: CASSPPGVYNEQFF
D: .; J: TRBJ2-5; size: .; V: TRBV6-5; DNA: TGTGCCAGCAGTCCCGACACTCAAGAGACCCAGTACTTC; CDR3: CASSPDTQETQYF
D: .; J: TRBJ1-1; size: .; V: TRBV12-2; DNA: TGTGCAAGTCGCCTAACGACAGGGGCGAACACTGAAGCTTTCTTT; CDR3: CASRLTTGANTEAFF
D: TRBD1; J: TRBJ1-5; size: .; V: TRBV19; DNA: TGTGCCAGTAGTATTGACAGGGCGGGCGTCAATCAGCCCCAGCATTTT; CDR3: CASSIDRAGVNQPQHF
D: TRBD1; J: TRBJ2-5; size: once; V: TRBV7-6; DNA: TGTGCCAGCAGCCCGCCAAGGACAGGGGAGGAGACCCAGTACTTC; CDR3: CASSPPRTGEETQYF
D: .; J: TRBJ1-5; size: .; V: TRBV7-8; DNA: TGTGCCAGCAGCTTAGTTGGGACCGGGAGTAATCAGCCCCAGCATTTT; CDR3: CASSLVGTGSNQPQHF
D: .; J: TRBJ2-7; size: .; V: TRBV5-4; DNA: TGTGCCAGCAGCTTGGACGGGAGCTCCTACGAGCAGTACTTC; CDR3: CASSLDGSSYEQYF
D: .; J: TRBJ1-2; size: .; V: TRBV6-1; DNA: TGTGCCAGCGGAGCTAACTATGGCTACACCTTC; CDR3: CASGANYGYTF
D: .; J: TRBJ1-6; size: few; V: TRBV2; DNA: TGTGCCAGCAGCGAGTGGACAAAGTCACCCCTCCACTTT; CDR3: CASSEWTKSPLHF
D: TRBD2; J: TRBJ2-3; size: .; V: TRBV2; DNA: TGTGCCAGCAGCCTCACCCAGCGGGGGATGACCTCTAGCACAGATACGCAGTATTTT; CDR3: CASSLTQRGMTSSTDTQYF
D: TRBD2; J: TRBJ2-5; size: .; V: TRBV7-7; DNA: TGTGCTAGCGACCAGCGACTAGCGGGGCAAGAGACCCAGTACTTC; CDR3: CASDQRLAGQETQYF